This is a list of T cell receptor beta chains from one sample in a study of cytotoxic CD8 clonotypes in ibrutinib-treated CLL. Here immunoSEQ multiplex PCR was the method, and the copy in TCRdb shows in-frame clones only, minus some. The sample holds 50,000 or so clones; roughly 83% are singletons and the top ten take roughly 21%. Sequences were derived from PBMCs, sampled after 24 months of ibrutinib treatment. These receptors came from a human donor with chronic lymphocytic leukemia. Each CDR3 is given without its conserved first and last residue. D genes are given only for firm matches.

- TRBJ2-3 TRBV9 ASSVAGAGDTQY
- TRBJ2-7 TRBV28 ASSLGRYEQY
- TRBJ1-1 TRBV7-3 ASSLPFGEAF
- TRBJ2-3 TRBV5-8 ASSDRRGTDTQY
- TRBJ1-2 TRBV6-4 ASSPERGEGGHGYT
- TRBJ1-1 TRBV11-2 ASSLARGVVTEAF
TRBD1 TRBJ1-1 TRBV30 AWSRPGGNTEAF
- TRBJ2-5 TRBV9 ASSALGAQETQY
TRBD1 TRBJ1-2 TRBV5-6 ASSFAGGNYGYT
- TRBJ1-1 TRBV6-5 ASKFDGLNTEAF
- TRBJ2-7 TRBV9 ASSVDSSTEQY
- TRBJ1-2 TRBV4-1 ASSPDRNYGYT
TRBD2 TRBJ2-1 TRBV9 ASSVGSGRGSKQF
TRBD1 TRBJ2-7 TRBV9 ASSVGAGGTGGEQY
- TRBJ2-1 TRBV30 AWRSPSSYNEQF
TRBD1 TRBJ2-6 TRBV2 ASHPSTGTGANVLT
- TRBJ1-5 TRBV28 ASSFGVTAWGNQPQH
- TRBJ2-1 TRBV5-1 ASSLGAKAPSYNEQF
- TRBJ2-1 TRBV12-5 ASGLRQNEQF
- TRBJ1-2 TRBV2 ASSVGSGGSGYT
- TRBJ2-3 TRBV27 ASKYSRRQDTQY
- TRBJ2-2 TRBV27 ASSLGSGSTGELF
TRBD2 TRBJ2-7 TRBV9 ASSRSSGTGSYEQY
- TRBJ1-3 TRBV27 AMTRVGGNTIY
- TRBJ2-3 TRBV9 ASSAILDTQY
- TRBJ2-5 TRBV12-5 ASGLPRGAGEETQY
TRBD1 TRBJ1-3 TRBV11-2 ASGTGSGNTIY
TRBD2 TRBJ2-7 TRBV4-1 ASSFDRGGDYEQY
- TRBJ2-5 TRBV27 ASSLLFYRSAETQY
- TRBJ2-7 TRBV5-5 ASSLFGEQY
- TRBJ2-3 TRBV27 ASSLMPSASTDTQY
- TRBJ2-3 TRBV10-1 ATGPSTDTQY
- TRBJ2-7 TRBV5-1 ASSLAANRAYEQY
TRBD2 TRBJ2-7 TRBV4-3 ASSQETSGRAYEQY
TRBD1 TRBJ1-5 TRBV5-6 ASSLGRTGGDQPQH
- TRBJ1-5 TRBV2 ASSETYSYSNQPQH
TRBD1 TRBJ2-2 TRBV9 ASSVGQGAANTGELF
- TRBJ2-3 TRBV5-6 ASSLRGGGTDTQY
- TRBJ2-1 TRBV21-1 ASSKVTGSQGRDNEQF
- TRBJ1-2 TRBV29-1 SVSDPGGYGYT
- TRBJ2-2 TRBV19 ASSIEAPGELF